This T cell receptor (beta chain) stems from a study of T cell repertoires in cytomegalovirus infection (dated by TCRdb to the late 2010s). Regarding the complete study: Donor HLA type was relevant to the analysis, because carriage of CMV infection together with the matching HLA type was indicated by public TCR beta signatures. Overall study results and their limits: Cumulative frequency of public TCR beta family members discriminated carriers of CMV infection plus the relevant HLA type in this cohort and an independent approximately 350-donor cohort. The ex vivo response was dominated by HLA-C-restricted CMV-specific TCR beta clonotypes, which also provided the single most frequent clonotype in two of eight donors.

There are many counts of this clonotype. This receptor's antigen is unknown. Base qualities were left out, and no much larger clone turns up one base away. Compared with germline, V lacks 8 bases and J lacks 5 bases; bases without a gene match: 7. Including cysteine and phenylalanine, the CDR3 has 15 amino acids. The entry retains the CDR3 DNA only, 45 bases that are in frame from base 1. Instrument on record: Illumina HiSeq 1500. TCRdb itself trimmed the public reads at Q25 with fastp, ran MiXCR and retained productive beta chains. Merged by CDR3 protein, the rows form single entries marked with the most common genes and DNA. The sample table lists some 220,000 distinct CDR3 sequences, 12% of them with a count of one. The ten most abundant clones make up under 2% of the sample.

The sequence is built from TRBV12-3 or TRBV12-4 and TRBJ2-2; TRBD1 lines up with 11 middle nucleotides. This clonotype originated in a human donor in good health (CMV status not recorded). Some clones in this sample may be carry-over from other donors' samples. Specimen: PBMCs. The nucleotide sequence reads TGTGCCAGCGTGCCCGGGACAGGGGGAACCGGGGAGCTGTTTTTT. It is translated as CASVPGTGGTGELFF.